This T cell receptor beta chain was found in a study of naive and memory T cell subsets. Study-wide results and caveats: Naive and memory repertoire findings lacked a ground truth for validation.

Both TRBC1 and TRBC2 were covered by a beta constant-region primer of two equimolar oligonucleotides. The ligated cDNA underwent four PCR rounds using SP2 and nested alpha and beta constant-region primers. One entry per CDR3 protein results from TCRdb running MiXCR on the UMI-ligation and nested PCR reads. Here the sample spans 95,000 to 150,000 distinct CDR3 sequences, 35% to 45% being singletons. On this clonotype itself: Its antigen is as yet unknown.

The source material was central memory CD4+ T cells from blood. This TCR was recovered from a human donor in good health.

The CDR3 is CASSPSAAGSDTEAFF. DNA for the CDR3: TGTGCCAGCAGTCCCTCGGCGGCAGGTAGCGACACTGAAGCTTTCTTT. The gene calls are TRBV12-3 or TRBV12-4 and TRBJ1-1; no definite D call. V was clipped by 5 bases and J by 3 bases, with 19 bases between them. CDR3 length equals 16 residues.